These T cell receptor beta chains were read from a single sample in a study of CD8+ T cells in alopecia areata. Generated by immunoSEQ multiplex PCR, the TCRdb table keeps only in-frame clones and is missing some. Here the sample spans 120,000 or so clones, approximately 57% being singletons. The sequences come from CD4+ T cells sorted from blood, collected at week 4, from a patient treated with tofacitinib. Receptors originate from a human donor with alopecia areata. Both conserved end residues are part of each CDR3. A D gene is named only where the DNA matches it firmly.

j_call | v_call | d_call | cdr3_aa
TRBJ2-5 | TRBV9 | . | CASSVGPGLGETQYF
TRBJ1-1 | TRBV29-1 | . | CSIYSVGEAFF
TRBJ1-1 | TRBV20-1 | . | CSARDTEAFF
TRBJ2-1 | TRBV29-1 | TRBD2 | CSVGRAGGNNEQFF
TRBJ2-3 | TRBV30 | . | CAWSGGTDTQYF
TRBJ2-7 | TRBV7-9 | . | CASSDSTRSPYEQYF
TRBJ1-1 | TRBV10-3 | . | CAISDAGMNTEAFF
TRBJ1-5 | TRBV4-1 | TRBD1 | CASSQTTGGLPQHF
TRBJ1-2 | TRBV15 | . | CATSREQDYGYTF
TRBJ1-6 | TRBV6-5 | . | CASSYSQGGNSPLHF
TRBJ2-4 | TRBV29-1 | . | CSVRVTLAKNIQYF
TRBJ1-2 | TRBV25-1 | TRBD1 | CASSESPDRGGYGYTF
TRBJ1-1 | TRBV5-1 | TRBD1 | CASSEGQGRATEAFF
TRBJ1-1 | TRBV29-1 | TRBD1 | CSVGDRGPVQAFF
TRBJ2-7 | TRBV29-1 | TRBD1 | CSVRQGGSYEQYF
TRBJ2-5 | TRBV7-2 | TRBD2 | CASSRASTSGRAGETQYF
TRBJ2-3 | TRBV29-1 | TRBD2 | CSQTSGGPDTQYF
TRBJ2-5 | TRBV9 | TRBD2 | CASSVVASGGQETQYF
TRBJ2-7 | TRBV19 | TRBD1 | CASSQQGASYEQYF
TRBJ2-3 | TRBV28 | TRBD1 | CASSLQGTDTQYF
TRBJ2-1 | TRBV29-1 | TRBD2 | CSASGSSYNEQFF
TRBJ1-4 | TRBV30 | . | CAWSVVEFEKLFF
TRBJ2-1 | TRBV2 | TRBD2 | CASAGLAGGSDEQFF
TRBJ2-1 | TRBV15 | . | CATSRDRGEVGNEQFF
TRBJ1-1 | TRBV30 | TRBD1 | CAWSVQGWTEAFF
TRBJ2-2 | TRBV6-5 | . | CASSWGPGAGELFF
TRBJ2-3 | TRBV29-1 | . | CSVDGQTDTQYF
TRBJ2-1 | TRBV30 | TRBD2 | CAWSFLSGGPFSYNEQFF
TRBJ1-5 | TRBV2 | . | CASSEGGGGNQPQHF
TRBJ1-2 | TRBV29-1 | TRBD1 | CSVEATGGTVYGYTF
TRBJ1-1 | TRBV7-9 | . | CASSLRQDSTEAFF
TRBJ2-5 | TRBV6-5 | TRBD2 | CASSRGTSVTETQYF
TRBJ2-3 | TRBV20-1 | . | CSARFIDTQYF
TRBJ2-7 | TRBV6-1 | . | CASTGPPYEQYF
TRBJ2-3 | TRBV2 | TRBD1 | CASSEVRGDTQYF
TRBJ2-4 | TRBV19 | . | CASSIGDHIQYF
TRBJ1-4 | TRBV18 | TRBD1 | CASSPPQGGVFF
TRBJ2-3 | TRBV15 | TRBD2 | CATSRVKLAGWADTQYF
TRBJ1-4 | TRBV7-8 | . | CASSLARRGSFQPNEKLFF
TRBJ2-2 | TRBV11-1 | TRBD1 | CASSPHLGQGNTGELFF
TRBJ2-2 | TRBV27 | . | CASSFWENTGELFF
TRBJ2-3 | TRBV6-6 | . | CAISPGQGTDTQYF
TRBJ2-1 | TRBV4-1 | TRBD2 | CASSQTSGRNEQFF
TRBJ1-2 | TRBV6-5 | . | CASTADRHGYTF